What follows are 12 T cell receptor beta chains derived from one specimen sequenced in a study of blood T cell repertoires in COVID-19 (dated by TCRdb to the early 2020s). Receptor libraries were prepared by the immunoSEQ multiplex PCR assay. The immuneACCESS repertoire file appears here via TCRdb, limited to in-frame rearrangements. These files lack a portion of the clones; in checked studies, under half of the deficit traces to unresolved V genes, and the cause of the others is not known. This sample is represented by some 50,000 clones; just over 90% of them were singletons. Jointly, the top ten make up approximately 6.2% of the sample. Sequences were obtained from peripheral blood. The receptor source for this set is a man in his forties or fifties with acute or convalescent COVID-19.

J is TRBJ2-1 and V is TRBV29-1; 9 bases are a match to TRBD2. Germline CDR1 reads SQVTM; CDR2 reads ANQGSEA. The CDR3 length is 14 residues. J was trimmed by 4 bases and V by 4 bases; bases with no gene match: 5. The CDR3 DNA sequence: TGCAGCGTTGTTGCGGGAGGGCCTTACAATGAGCAGTTCTTC. Protein sequence: CSVVAGGPYNEQFF.

The chain recombines TRBV28 with TRBJ2-6; the D gene is possibly TRBD1 (6 bases). The CDR3 runs 15 residues. Germline V CDR1 and CDR2: MDHEN, SYDVKM. Trimming left V 6 bases short and J 1 base short, with 10 bases between. The CDR3 region has the DNA TGTGCCAGCAGCAGCAGGGGTTCTGGGGCCAACGTCCTGACTTTC. This codes for CASSSRGSGANVLTF. Full variable domain (outside the CDR3, taken from reference TRBV28 and TRBJ2-6): DVKVTQSSRYLVKRTGEKVFLECVQDMDHENMFWYRQDPGLGLRLIYFSYDVKMKEKGDIPEGYSVSREKKERFSLILESASTNQTSMYLCASSSRGSGANVLTFGAGSRLTVL.

This clone was observed a handful of times. This chain uses TRBV5-1 with TRBJ1-3; 12 nucleotides match TRBD1. The CDR3 extends over 17 amino acids. Germline V gives CDR1 SGHRS, CDR2 YFSETQ. V lost 6 bases, J lost 3 bases, and 10 bases stayed unmatched. The CDR3 loop reads CASNAGTGGGGGNTIYF. The DNA for the CDR3 is TGCGCCAGCAATGCCGGGACAGGGGGCGGTGGTGGAAACACCATATATTTT.

The gene calls are TRBV5-1 and TRBJ1-1, with D maybe TRBD1 (6 bases). Trimming cost V 2 bases and J 5 bases, with 13 bases left between them. Germline lookup yields CDR1 SGHRS and CDR2 YFSETQ. This CDR3 is 14 amino acids long. For the CDR3, the DNA is TGCGCCAGCAGCTTTGAAGGGGGGGTAACTGAAGCTTTCTTT. As protein: CASSFEGGVTEAFF.

This chain links TRBV6-5 with TRBJ2-1, with D possibly matching TRBD1 (5 bases). Trimming left V 8 bases short and J 7 bases short, with 21 bases between. The CDR3 runs to 15 residues. From germline, CDR1 is MNHEY and CDR2 SVGAGI. The DNA of the CDR3 is TGTGCCAGCGGTTTAACAGGCGGCCTGGGTAATGAGCAGTTCTTC. Protein product: CASGLTGGLGNEQFF.

This rearrangement joins TRBV27 to TRBJ1-5, with D unresolved. The CDR3 runs 14 residues. The V end was cut by 1 base, the J end by 7 bases, with 11 bases between. CDR1 and CDR2 (germline): MNHEY, SMNVEV (reference sequence). The CDR3 spells CASSLLGAFQPQHF. As DNA, the CDR3 is TGTGCCAGCAGTTTATTGGGAGCCTTCCAGCCCCAGCATTTT.

CDR3 sequence: CASSPPGTGGDNEQFF. The CDR3 coding sequence is TGTGCCAGCTCACCGCCCGGGACAGGGGGAGACAATGAGCAGTTCTTC. The gene calls are TRBV18 and TRBJ2-1; 11 nucleotides align to TRBD1. The CDR3 runs 16 residues. Germline V CDR1 and CDR2: KGHSH, LQKENI. V lost 3 bases, J lost 5 bases, and 6 bases stayed unmatched.

This rearrangement joins TRBV5-4 to TRBJ1-2, with 9 bases identical to TRBD1. Germline trimming cut 3 bases from V and 2 bases from J; bases unmatched to any gene: 8. Germline-derived CDR1 and CDR2 are SGHNT and YYREEE (reference sequence). This CDR3 comprises 16 residues. The CDR3 DNA reads as TGTGCCAGCAGCTCCATCGGGACAGGGCAAAACTATGGCTACACCTTC. This encodes CASSSIGTGQNYGYTF.

The chain combines TRBV19 with TRBJ2-2; no firm D call. Germline-derived CDR1 and CDR2 are LNHDA and SQIVND (reference sequence). This CDR3 region has 14 residues. The ends were cut back, 7 bases at V and 3 bases at J, with 12 bases in the middle. DNA for the CDR3: TGTGCCAGTAAAAGGAATGAGGACACCGGGGAGCTGTTTTTT. Translated: CASKRNEDTGELFF.

The V call is TRBV19, the J call TRBJ2-3, with 7 bases fitting TRBD1. V gave up 11 bases and J gave up 4 bases; unmatched junction bases: 6. CDR3 length: 12 residues. Germline V CDR1 and CDR2: LNHDA, SQIVND (reference sequence). CDR3 amino acids: CASRQGPDTQYF. The CDR3 DNA is TGTGCCTCCAGACAGGGCCCAGATACGCAGTATTTT.

The gene calls are TRBV5-1 and TRBJ1-2, with D possibly TRBD1 on 6 matching bases. Trimming took 3 bases from V and 1 from J, leaving 10 bases between them. CDR3 length equals 14 residues. Germline CDR1 reads SGHRS; CDR2 reads YFSETQ. The CDR3 DNA sequence: TGCGCCAGCAGCTACGGACAGAGTAACTATGGCTACACCTTC. Protein product: CASSYGQSNYGYTF.

The V call is TRBV7-9, the J call TRBJ2-1, with D maybe TRBD1 (5 bases). Trimming removed 5 bases from V and 1 base from J, with 12 bases in between. Germline V gene data show CDR1 as SEHNR and CDR2 as FQNEAQ (reference sequence). The CDR3 runs 15 residues. The CDR3 DNA is TGTGCCAGCAGCCCAGGGCTACTATCCTACAATGAGCAGTTCTTC. The encoded protein is CASSPGLLSYNEQFF.